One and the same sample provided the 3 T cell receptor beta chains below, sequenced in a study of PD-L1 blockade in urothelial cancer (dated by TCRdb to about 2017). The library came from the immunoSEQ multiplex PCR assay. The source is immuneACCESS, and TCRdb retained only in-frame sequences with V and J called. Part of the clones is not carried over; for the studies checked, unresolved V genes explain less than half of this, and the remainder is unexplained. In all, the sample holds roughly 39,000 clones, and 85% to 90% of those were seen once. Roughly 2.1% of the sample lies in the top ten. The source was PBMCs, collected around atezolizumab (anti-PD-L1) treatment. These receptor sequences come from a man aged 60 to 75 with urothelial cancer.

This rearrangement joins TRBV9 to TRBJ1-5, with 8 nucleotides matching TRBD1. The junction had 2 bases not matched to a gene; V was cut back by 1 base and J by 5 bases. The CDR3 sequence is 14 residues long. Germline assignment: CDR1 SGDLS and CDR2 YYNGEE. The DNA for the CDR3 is TGTGCCAGCAGCGTACGGGACAGGCATCAGCCCCAGCATTTT. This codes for CASSVRDRHQPQHF.

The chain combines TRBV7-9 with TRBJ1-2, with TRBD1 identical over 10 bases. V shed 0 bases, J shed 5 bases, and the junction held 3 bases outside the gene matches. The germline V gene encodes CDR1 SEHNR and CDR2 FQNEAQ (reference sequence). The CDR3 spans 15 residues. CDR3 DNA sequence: TGTGCCAGCAGCTTAGCGGGACAGGGGAAGTATGGCTACACCTTC. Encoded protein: CASSLAGQGKYGYTF.

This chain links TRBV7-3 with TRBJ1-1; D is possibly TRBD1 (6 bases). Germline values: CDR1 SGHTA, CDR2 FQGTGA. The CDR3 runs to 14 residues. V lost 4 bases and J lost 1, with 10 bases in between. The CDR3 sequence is CASSSTGQNTEAFF. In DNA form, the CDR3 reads TGTGCCAGCAGCTCAACGGGACAGAACACTGAAGCTTTCTTT.